The present entry profiles one T cell receptor (beta chain) with its context. This specimen comes from a study of T cell changes during pregnancy in multiple sclerosis. Sequencing was performed with immunoSEQ multiplex PCR; in TCRdb, only in-frame clones are kept and a portion is missing. The repertoire holds some 44,000 clones, with over 75% as singletons. The germline V gene has CDR1 LNHDA and CDR2 SQIVND (reference sequence). This CDR3 is 14 amino acids long. V was clipped by 6 bases and J by 4 bases; unmatched bases: 6. Here the sequenced sample was CD4+ T cells from peripheral blood mononuclear cells, taken before pregnancy. The rearrangement joins TRBV19 to TRBJ2-7; TRBD1 agrees at 10 bases. The clonotype comes from a female donor with multiple sclerosis, enrolled in a pregnancy study. The CDR3 spells CASSPGQGTYEQYF. The CDR3 DNA is TGTGCCAGTAGCCCGGGACAGGGGACTTACGAGCAGTACTTC. The variable domain in full, completed from reference TRBV19 and TRBJ2-7, reads DGGITQSPKYLFRKEGQNVTLSCEQNLNHDAMYWYRQDPGQGLRLIYYSQIVNDFQKGDIAEGYSVSREKKESFPLTVTSAQKNPTAFYLCASSPGQGTYEQYFGPGTRLTVT.